The sample holds many counts of the clone carrying this TCR beta chain. What it recognizes is unknown. Sequence at one end of the junction differs from germline and may be a read error. The CDR3 extends over 14 amino acids. Germline CDR1 SEHNR, CDR2 FQNEAQ (reference sequence). These data are taken from a study of beta chain features in type 1 diabetes. Study overall: Examination covered approximately 100 million sorted cells spanning all samples. Study-wide results and limits: For Type 1 diabetes patients, all four CD4+ subsets carried TCRB CDR3s that were moderately but significantly shorter.

As every portion of the isolated RNA was reverse transcribed, the sequencing read expressed TCRB transcripts. The table came from immunoSEQ multiplex PCR; TCRdb's copy has only in-frame clones and leaves some out. The table records 160,000 or so clones, approximately 8.7% of them present only once. This receptor was identified in a woman in her 30s with type 1 diabetes. V and J are TRBV7-9 and TRBJ2-3, with D possibly matching TRBD2 (5 bases). Sample: central memory CD4+ T cells from blood. The CDR3 sequence is CASSLAGRGLTWTF. CDR3 bases: TGTGCCAGCAGCTTAGCGGGTAGAGGACTGACTTGGACGTTT. The full variable domain, rest sourced from reference TRBV7-9 and TRBJ2-3, is DTGVSQNPRHKITKRGQNVTFRCDPISEHNRLYWYRQTLGQGPEFLTYFQNEAQLEKSRLLSDRFSAERPKGSFSTLEIQRTEQGDSAMYLCASSLAGRGLTWTFGPGTRLTVL.